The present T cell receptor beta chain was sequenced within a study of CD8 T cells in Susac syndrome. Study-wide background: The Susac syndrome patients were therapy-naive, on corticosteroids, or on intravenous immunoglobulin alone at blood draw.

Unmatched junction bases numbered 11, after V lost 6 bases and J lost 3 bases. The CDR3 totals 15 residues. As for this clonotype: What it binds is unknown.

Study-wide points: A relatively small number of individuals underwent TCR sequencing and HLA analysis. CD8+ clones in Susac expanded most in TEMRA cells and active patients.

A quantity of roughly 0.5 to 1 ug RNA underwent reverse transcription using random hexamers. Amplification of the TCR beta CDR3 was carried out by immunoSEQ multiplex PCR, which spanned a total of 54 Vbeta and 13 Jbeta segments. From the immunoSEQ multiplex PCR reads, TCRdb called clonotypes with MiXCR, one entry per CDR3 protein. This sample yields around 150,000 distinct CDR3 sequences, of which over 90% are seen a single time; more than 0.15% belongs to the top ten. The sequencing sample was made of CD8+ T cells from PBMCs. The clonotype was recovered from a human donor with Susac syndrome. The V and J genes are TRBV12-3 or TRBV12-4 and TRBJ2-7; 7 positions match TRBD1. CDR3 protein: CASRDGDSGYYEQYF. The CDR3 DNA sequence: TGTGCCAGCAGGGATGGGGACAGCGGCTACTACGAGCAGTACTTC.